This T cell receptor (beta chain) is drawn from a study of shared clonotypes between healthy human individuals. Extraction of genomic DNA in unsorted samples used roughly 100 million PBMCs. TCRdb keeps only in-frame clones here, not all; method: immunoSEQ multiplex PCR. The top ten hold around 13% of the sample, which has about 520,000 clones, about 78% seen once. Germline CDR1 is MNHEY and CDR2 is SVGAGI. This CDR3 contains 13 residues. Trimming took off 0 bases at V and 8 bases at J, with 7 bases between the two ends. Material: PBMCs. The TCR was taken from a woman between 40 and 55 years old in good health. Some clones in this sample may be carry-over from other donors' samples. The chain combines TRBV6-5 with TRBJ2-2, with D possibly being TRBD2 (5 bases). The CDR3 bases are TGTGCCAGCAGTTACTCGAGGGTAGGGGAGCTGTTTTTT. It codes for CASSYSRVGELFF.